What follows are 14 T cell receptor beta chains derived from one specimen sequenced in a study of metastatic and nonmetastatic thyroid tumors. MiXCR was used by TCRdb to re-call the PCR reads. Of around 36,000 clones detected, 25% to 30% appear once; the ten largest clones hold 6.5% to 9%. Prior to thyroid surgery, none of the patients had received any treatment. The source material was blood. All receptors come from a female donor with papillary thyroid cancer or a benign thyroid nodule (not recorded which). Some clones in this sample may be carry-over from other donors' samples.

With respect to this clone: Relative to the germline gene, one junction end is altered; a read error may explain this. The chain links TRBV20-1 to TRBJ2-7; the D gene is possibly TRBD1 (5 bases). CDR3 length equals 15 residues. Germline loops: CDR1 DFQATT, CDR2 SNEGSKA (reference sequence). DNA for the CDR3: TGCAGTGCTATCAGGGATCAGCTTAGCTCCTACGAGCCGTACTTC. Encoded protein: CSAIRDQLSSYEPYF.

This clone appeared many times. This chain joins TRBV18 and TRBJ1-1; no definite D call. Trimming removed 0 bases at V and 7 bases at J, with 12 bases between. The CDR3 runs 14 residues. The germline V gene has CDR1 KGHSH and CDR2 LQKENI. DNA of the CDR3: TGTGCCAGCTCACCACCGAACCGGGCCATTGAAGCTTTCTTT. It codes for CASSPPNRAIEAFF.

This chain connects TRBV4-1 to TRBJ1-3; 8 bases map to TRBD1. The CDR3 is 15 residues long. The junction had 10 bases not matched to a gene; V was cut back by 1 base and J by 11 bases. Germline V gene sequence: CDR1 MGHRA, CDR2 YSYEKL. The CDR3 nucleotides are TGCGCCAGCAGCCAAGTTTGTGACAGGGGCGTCTCCATATATTTT. Amino acid sequence: CASSQVCDRGVSIYF.

The chain links TRBV6-4 to TRBJ2-3; 9 bases agree with TRBD2. V dropped 0 bases and J dropped 4; count of bases not matched to a gene: 2. The V gene's germline CDR1 is MRHNA and CDR2 SNTAGT. This CDR3 region has 15 residues. As DNA, the CDR3 is TGTGCCAGCAGTGACTCTAGCGGGAGTGCAGATACGCAGTATTTT. Its protein product is CASSDSSGSADTQYF.

The rearrangement links TRBV5-1 to TRBJ1-3, with D uncertain. V was clipped by 2 bases and J by 3 bases, with 15 bases between them. The CDR3 is made up of 16 amino acids. Germline CDR1 is SGHRS and CDR2 is YFSETQ. The CDR3 DNA reads as TGCGCCAGCAGCTTAGGTCGAGGGATTGGTGGAAACACCATATATTTT. This codes for CASSLGRGIGGNTIYF.

Many counts were recorded for this clone. V is TRBV4-1 and J is TRBJ2-3; 12 nucleotides align to TRBD2. Germline lookup yields CDR1 MGHRA and CDR2 YSYEKL. This CDR3 is built from 16 residues. Trimming removed 3 bases from V and 7 bases from J; junction bases left unmatched: 8. CDR3 in amino acids: CASSHTPGTSGYTQYF. In DNA form, the CDR3 reads TGCGCCAGCAGCCATACTCCCGGGACTAGCGGGTATACGCAGTATTTT.

V is TRBV18 and J is TRBJ2-1; TRBD1 agrees at 9 bases. Germline V gene data show CDR1 as KGHSH and CDR2 as LQKENI. The V and J ends lost 6 bases and 4 bases, in that order; junction bases with no gene match: 4. The length of the CDR3 is 14 residues. CDR3 region: CASSGTGYYNEQFF. The CDR3 coding sequence is TGTGCCAGCTCCGGGACAGGGTATTACAATGAGCAGTTCTTC. The full variable domain, with the rest looked up from reference TRBV18 and TRBJ2-1, is NAGVMQNPRHLVRRRGQEARLRCSPMKGHSHVYWYRQLPEEGLKFMVYLQKENIIDESGMPKERFSAEFPKEGPSILRIQQVVRGDSAAYFCASSGTGYYNEQFFGPGTRLTVL.

The V call is TRBV20-1, the J call TRBJ2-2, with D uncertain. There are 14 residues in the CDR3. V dropped 3 bases and J dropped 0 bases, with 8 bases sitting between them. Germline-derived CDR1 and CDR2 are DFQATT and SNEGSKA (reference sequence). CDR3: CSARANANTGELFF. The CDR3 coding sequence is TGCAGTGCTAGGGCCAACGCGAACACCGGGGAGCTGTTTTTT.

In its sample, this clone was seen many times. The chain joins TRBV3-1 to TRBJ1-2, with 7 bases that match TRBD1. The CDR3 runs 15 residues. V shed 0 bases and J 1 base; nucleotides not matched to a gene: 2. Germline V gene lookup returns CDR1 LGHDT and CDR2 YNNKEL (reference sequence). For the CDR3, the DNA is TGTGCCAGCAGCCAAGAAGCAGGGGGTAACTATGGCTACACCTTC. This translates into CASSQEAGGNYGYTF. The entire variable domain, with the rest obtained from reference TRBV3-1 and TRBJ1-2, is as follows: DTAVSQTPKYLVTQMGNDKSIKCEQNLGHDTMYWYKQDSKKFLKIMFSYNNKELIINETVPNRFSPKSPDKAHLNLHINSLELGDSAVYFCASSQEAGGNYGYTFGSGTRLTVV.

This chain links TRBV15 with TRBJ1-1, with D tentatively TRBD1 (5 bases). Germline values: CDR1 LNHNV, CDR2 YYDKDF (reference sequence). The germline V and J ends were trimmed by 5 bases and 3 bases, with 16 bases remaining between them. The CDR3 extends over 15 amino acids. The CDR3 loop reads CATSREEVGDTEAFF. In DNA form, the CDR3 reads TGTGCCACCAGCCGGGAAGAGGTGGGGGACACTGAAGCTTTCTTT.

The rearrangement links TRBV6-1 to TRBJ2-7, with a weak D call TRBD2 (6 bases). V shed 6 bases and J shed 0 bases, with 12 bases lying between them. The CDR3 totals 14 residues. The germline V gene has CDR1 MNHNS and CDR2 SASEGT. The CDR3: CASSSGVSSYEQYF. In nucleotides, the CDR3 is TGTGCCAGCAGCTCGGGGGTGAGCTCCTACGAGCAGTACTTC.

On this clone itself: Other nucleotide sequences from this sample produce the same CDR3. The V call is TRBV20-1, the J call TRBJ1-1; D not certain. The V gene lost 2 bases and the J gene lost 0 bases, with 7 bases spanning the gap. CDR1 DFQATT and CDR2 SNEGSKA come from the germline V gene (reference sequence). The CDR3 is 13 residues long. CDR3 residues: CSARRGLNTEAFF. The CDR3 bases are TGCAGTGCTAGACGTGGATTGAACACTGAAGCTTTCTTT.

Points on this clone: A read error may produce the germline difference seen at one junction end. The gene calls are TRBV7-3 and TRBJ2-1; D possibly corresponds to TRBD1 (5 bases). Germline V gives CDR1 SGHTA, CDR2 FQGTGA. The CDR3 is 14 residues long. Here the CDR3 DNA reads TGTGCCCGCAGCTTAACCCAGGGAAACAATGAGCAGTTCTTC. This translates into CARSLTQGNNEQFF.

This clone was seen only once. J is TRBJ2-7 and V is TRBV7-8; the D gene is possibly TRBD1 (5 bases). The CDR3 extends over 18 amino acids. Trimming pared 5 bases from V and 2 bases from J, leaving 25 bases between. Germline V gives CDR1 SGHVS, CDR2 FQNEAQ. CDR3 protein: CASSPRWPTDQGAYEQYF. DNA of the CDR3: TGTGCCAGCAGCCCTAGGTGGCCCACCGATCAGGGCGCCTACGAGCAGTACTTC.